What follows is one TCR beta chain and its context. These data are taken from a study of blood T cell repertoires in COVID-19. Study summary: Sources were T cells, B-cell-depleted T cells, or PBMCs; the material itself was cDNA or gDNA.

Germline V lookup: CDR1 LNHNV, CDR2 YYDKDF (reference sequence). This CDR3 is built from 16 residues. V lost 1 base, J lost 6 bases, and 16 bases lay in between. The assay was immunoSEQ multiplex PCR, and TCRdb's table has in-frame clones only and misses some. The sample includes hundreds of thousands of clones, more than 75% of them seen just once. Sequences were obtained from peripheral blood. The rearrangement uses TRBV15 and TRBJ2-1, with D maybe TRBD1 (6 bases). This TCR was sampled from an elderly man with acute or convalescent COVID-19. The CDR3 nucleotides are TGTGCCACCAGCAGAGCTCGACAGGCAAGAGGCAATGAGCAGTTCTTC. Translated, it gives CATSRARQARGNEQFF.